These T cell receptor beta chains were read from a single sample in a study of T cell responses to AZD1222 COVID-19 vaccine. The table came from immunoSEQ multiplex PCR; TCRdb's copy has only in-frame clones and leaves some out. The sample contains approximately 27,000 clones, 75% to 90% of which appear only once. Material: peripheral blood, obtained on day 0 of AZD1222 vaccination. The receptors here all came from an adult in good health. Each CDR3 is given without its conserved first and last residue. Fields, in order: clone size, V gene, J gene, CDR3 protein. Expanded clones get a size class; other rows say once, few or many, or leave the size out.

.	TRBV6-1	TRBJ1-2	ASSEVGRPNYGYT
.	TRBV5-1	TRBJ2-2	ASRRELHGELF
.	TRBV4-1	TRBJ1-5	ASSQDRSLNWPQH
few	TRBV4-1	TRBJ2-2	ASSPIGTVLGTGELF
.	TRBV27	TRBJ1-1	ASSLRQGRPAEAF
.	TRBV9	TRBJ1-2	ASSVDLTGFYGYT
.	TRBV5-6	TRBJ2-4	ASSLRQGGHIQY
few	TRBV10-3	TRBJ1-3	ASSPATEGNTIY
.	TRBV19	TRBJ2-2	ASSIELVYTGELF
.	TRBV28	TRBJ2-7	ASSFMGATYEQY
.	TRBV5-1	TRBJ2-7	ASSLETGSGFYEQY
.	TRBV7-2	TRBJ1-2	ASSLVSGSANYGYT
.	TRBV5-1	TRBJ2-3	ASSLAGDEDTQY
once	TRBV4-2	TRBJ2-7	ASSQEEGAVNEQY
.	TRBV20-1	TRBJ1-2	SAIQYGYT